The sequence of this TCR beta chain was determined in a study of blood T cell repertoires in COVID-19. Background on the study: Specimens from acute and convalescent COVID-19 originated in the United States, Italy and Spain. PBMCs, B-cell-depleted T cells, or T cells provided the cDNA or gDNA that made up the material.

This CDR3 has 16 residues. Unmatched junction bases numbered 0, after V lost 2 bases and J lost 1 base. CDR1 and CDR2 from the germline V gene are SNHLY and FYNNEI. Per the study methods: Amplified reference gene primers provided the basis for estimating nucleated cell counts. Produced via immunoSEQ multiplex PCR; TCRdb's table is partial and in-frame only. The V and J calls and clone size are taken from that table; D and trimming were inferred from the DNA. The repertoire holds under 200,000 clones, with approximately 91% as singletons. This clonotype was sampled from a man aged 18 to 30 with acute or convalescent COVID-19. V and J are TRBV2 and TRBJ2-1, with 12 bases that match TRBD2. Sequencing used peripheral blood. The DNA of the CDR3 is TGTGCCAGCAGTGAACTAGCGGGAGGGTCCTACAATGAGCAGTTCTTC. Its translation is CASSELAGGSYNEQFF. Looking up the rest from reference TRBV2 and TRBJ2-1 gives the full variable domain: EPEVTQTPSHQVTQMGQEVILRCVPISNHLYFYWYRQILGQKVEFLVSFYNNEISEKSEIFDDQFSVERPDGSNFTLKIRSTKLEDSAMYFCASSELAGGSYNEQFFGPGTRLTVL.